These 13 T cell receptor beta chains were sequenced from one sample in a study of T cell clonotyping in hematopoietic cell transplantation. Method: immunoSEQ multiplex PCR; TCRdb's copy keeps in-frame clones and lacks some. In the table there are 55,000 to 70,000 clones, approximately 94% of which are singletons. The sequenced sample consisted of peripheral blood mononuclear cells. The receptors shown here come from a man in his fifties or sixties in good health. Some clones in this sample may be carry-over from other donors' samples.

The genes are TRBV7-2 and TRBJ2-5; D possibly corresponds to TRBD1 (6 bases). Germline-derived CDR1 and CDR2 are SGHTA and FQGNSA. This CDR3 has 14 amino acids. Trimming stripped 5 bases from V and 2 bases from J, with 12 bases between. The CDR3: CASSQNQGQETQYF. CDR3 DNA: TGTGCCAGCAGCCAAAACCAGGGGCAAGAGACCCAGTACTTC.

The chain uses TRBV19 and TRBJ2-2; weak D call: TRBD2 (5 bases). CDR1 and CDR2 from the germline V gene are LNHDA and SQIVND (reference sequence). The CDR3 length is 14 residues. V was pared by 7 bases and J by 5 bases, with 14 bases between. The CDR3 region has the DNA TGTGCCAGTACTCCGAGGGTCGGGACCGGGGAGCTGTTTTTT. This sequence encodes CASTPRVGTGELFF.

The rearrangement joins TRBV20-1 to TRBJ1-2, with unresolved D. The CDR3 totals 11 residues. Germline loops: CDR1 DFQATT, CDR2 SNEGSKA (reference sequence). The V end lost 6 bases, the J end lost 4 bases, and 9 bases lay between the germline ends. CDR3 region: CSARDVYGYTF. The CDR3 bases are TGCAGTGCCCGAGACGTCTATGGCTACACCTTC.

V is TRBV29-1 and J is TRBJ2-6, with D perhaps given as TRBD1 or TRBD2 (5 bases each). The CDR3 length is 12 residues. V was clipped by 6 bases and J by 4 bases, with 7 bases between them. CDR1 and CDR2 from the germline V gene are SQVTM and ANQGSEA. The CDR3 loop reads CSVGAGANVLTF. Written as DNA, the CDR3 is TGCAGCGTCGGGGCCGGGGCCAACGTCCTGACTTTC.

V is TRBV7-8 and J is TRBJ1-1; D unclear. The CDR3 loop spans 15 amino acids. V shed 5 bases and J shed 4 bases, with 17 bases lying between them. Looked up from germline, CDR1 is SGHVS and CDR2 is FQNEAQ. This chain's CDR3 is CASSPHRGASTEAFF. The CDR3 bases are TGTGCCAGCAGCCCGCACCGCGGTGCGAGCACTGAAGCTTTCTTT.

The chain carries TRBV6-9 and TRBJ2-7; 8 bases match TRBD1. The CDR3 has 20 amino acids. Trimming cost V 4 bases and J 6 bases; bases outside gene matches: 26. CDR1 and CDR2 (germline): MNHGY, SVAAGI. CDR3 sequence reads: CASSCPSPHWVRGLSLEQYF. The CDR3 region has the DNA TGTGCCAGCAGTTGTCCGAGCCCGCACTGGGTCAGGGGGCTGTCCCTCGAGCAGTACTTC.

V is TRBV29-1 and J is TRBJ1-1; the match to TRBD1 covers 10 bases. CDR1 is SQVTM, CDR2 ANQGSEA, per germline. CDR3 size: 13 residues. The V and J ends lost 6 bases and 3 bases, in that order; junction bases with no gene match: 4. As DNA, the CDR3 is TGCAGCGTGAGGGGACAGGGGTACACTGAAGCTTTCTTT. Protein sequence: CSVRGQGYTEAFF. The variable domain in full, with the rest retrieved from reference TRBV29-1 and TRBJ1-1, is SAVISQKPSRDICQRGTSLTIQCQVDSQVTMMFWYRQQPGQSLTLIATANQGSEATYESGFVIDKFPISRPNLTFSTLTVSNMSPEDSSIYLCSVRGQGYTEAFFGQGTRLTVV.

The V gene is TRBV9, the J gene TRBJ1-6; D may be TRBD1 (5 bases). Germline V CDR1 and CDR2: SGDLS, YYNGEE. V lost 0 bases and J lost 0, with 16 bases in between. The CDR3 is 19 amino acids. CDR3 DNA: TGTGCCAGCAGCGTAGAGGAGAAGGGACGGAGCTCCTATAATTCACCCCTCCACTTT. It yields the protein CASSVEEKGRSSYNSPLHF.

CDR3 amino acids: CASSSHPSTSARTWDEQFF. Written as DNA, the CDR3 is TGTGCCAGCAGCTCCCACCCGTCGACTAGCGCGCGGACGTGGGATGAGCAGTTCTTC. V usage is TRBV11-2 and J usage is TRBJ2-1, with 8 nucleotides matching TRBD2. The CDR3 length is 19 residues. CDR1 is SGHAT and CDR2 is FQNNGV in the germline V gene. The ends lost 4 bases at V and 8 bases at J; junction bases unmatched: 22.

V is TRBV19 and J is TRBJ2-3, with D possibly matching TRBD2 (6 bases). CDR3 length: 16 residues. Trimming took 5 bases from V and 1 from J, leaving 16 bases between them. Per the germline V gene, CDR1 is LNHDA and CDR2 is SQIVND (reference sequence). The CDR3 reads CASSLGLQPRTDTQYF. In DNA form, the CDR3 reads TGTGCCAGTAGTCTGGGACTCCAGCCGCGCACAGATACGCAGTATTTT.

The chain couples TRBV6-1 to TRBJ1-2; no reliable D call. Trimming cost V 3 bases and J 4 bases, with 12 bases left between them. Germline CDR1 MNHNS, CDR2 SASEGT. CDR3 length: 14 residues. CDR3 region: CASSDEPLGYGYTF. The CDR3 bases are TGTGCCAGCAGTGATGAACCGTTGGGCTATGGCTACACCTTC.

The V gene is TRBV7-2, the J gene TRBJ2-7; D tentatively reads TRBD1 or TRBD2 (5 bases each). This CDR3 has 15 amino acids. Germline values: CDR1 SGHTA, CDR2 FQGNSA. V lost 5 bases to trimming and J lost 2 bases, with 16 bases between them. The CDR3 coding sequence is TGTGCCAGCAGCCTCCGGGACGAGGTAACCTACGAGCAGTACTTC. Its translation is CASSLRDEVTYEQYF.

The gene calls are TRBV27 and TRBJ1-5; 7 bases match TRBD1. The CDR3 is 14 amino acids. Losses at the gene ends were 6 bases for V and 1 base for J; bases not matched to a gene: 3. The germline V gene has CDR1 MNHEY and CDR2 SMNVEV (reference sequence). The CDR3 is CASSPGGSNQPQHF. DNA of the CDR3: TGTGCCAGCAGCCCAGGGGGAAGCAATCAGCCCCAGCATTTT.